This T cell receptor (beta chain) was found in a study of immune cell composition in non-small cell lung cancer. Study background: Histologic subtype was mainly adenocarcinoma or squamous cell carcinoma.

Study-level results: Tumour-reactive clones were not shown to match dominant in vivo tumour clones. 75% of squamous and 30% to 35% of adenocarcinoma cases had tumour-associated clones >0.5%.

CDR3 length equals 15 residues. From germline, CDR1 is MDHEN and CDR2 SYDVKM. J lost 8 bases, V lost 2 bases, and 9 bases had no gene match. Data came from immunoSEQ multiplex PCR; TCRdb stores just in-frame clones and leaves some out. The repertoire holds 1,000 or so clones, over 55% seen once, with 12% to 15% in the top ten. The normal lung sample lay at least 3 cm, and maximally far, from the tumour. In the case of this clone: Its specificity is unknown.

The chain has TRBV28 and TRBJ1-2; 9 bases match TRBD1. The sequence was obtained from a human donor with non-small cell lung cancer. The sequenced sample consisted of non-adjacent lung tissue. CDR3 sequence: CASSLIVRDREGYTF. For the CDR3, the DNA is TGTGCCAGCAGTTTAATTGTTCGGGACAGGGAAGGCTACACCTTC.